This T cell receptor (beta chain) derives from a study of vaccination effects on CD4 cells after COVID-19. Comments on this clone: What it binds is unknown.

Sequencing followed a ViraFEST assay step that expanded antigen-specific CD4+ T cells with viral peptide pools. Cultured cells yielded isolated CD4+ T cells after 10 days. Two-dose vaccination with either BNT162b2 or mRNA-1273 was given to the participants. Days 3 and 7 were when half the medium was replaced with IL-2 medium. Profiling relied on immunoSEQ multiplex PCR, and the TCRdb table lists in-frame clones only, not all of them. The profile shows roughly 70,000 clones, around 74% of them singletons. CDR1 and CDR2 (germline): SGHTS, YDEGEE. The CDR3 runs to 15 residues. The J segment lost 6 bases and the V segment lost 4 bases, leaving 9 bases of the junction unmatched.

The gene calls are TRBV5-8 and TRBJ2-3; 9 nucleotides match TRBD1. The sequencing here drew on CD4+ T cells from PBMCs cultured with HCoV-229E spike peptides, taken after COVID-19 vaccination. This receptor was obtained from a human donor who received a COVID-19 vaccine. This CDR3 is CASSRRDRVPDTQYF. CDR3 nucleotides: TGTGCCAGCAGCCGCCGGGACAGGGTACCTGATACGCAGTATTTT.